These 13 T cell receptor beta chains were all obtained from the same sample, sequenced in a study of control samples from healthy donors and cancer patients (dated by TCRdb to about 2020). The protocol used for the library was the immunoSEQ multiplex PCR assay. This immuneACCESS table, as held by TCRdb, lists in-frame sequences with V and J called but not all clones. Of the missing ones, under half trace to an unresolved V gene in checked studies; the others have no known cause. This sample is represented by about 140,000 clones; 75% to 90% of them were singletons. Of the sample, about 9% falls within the top ten clones. The sample taken for sequencing was blood. These receptors were collected from a woman aged 30 to 39 in good health.

DNA of the CDR3: TGTGCCAGCAGCTTACAGGGACAGGTCTTGGGTCGGAATGAGCAGTTCTTC. This encodes CASSLQGQVLGRNEQFF. The chain is built from TRBV7-8 and TRBJ2-1; 8 bases align to TRBD1. CDR1 and CDR2 from the germline V gene are SGHVS and FQNEAQ. The CDR3 runs 17 residues. The ends lost 2 bases at V and 7 bases at J; junction bases unmatched: 13. The variable domain in full, completed from reference TRBV7-8 and TRBJ2-1, reads GAGVSQSPRYKVAKRGQDVALRCDPISGHVSLFWYQQALGQGPEFLTYFQNEAQLDKSGLPSDRFFAERPEGSVSTLKIQRTQQEDSAVYLCASSLQGQVLGRNEQFFGPGTRLTVL.

This sequence joins TRBV5-4 and TRBJ2-1; the match to TRBD2 covers 11 bases. Germline CDR1 is SGHNT and CDR2 is YYREEE (reference sequence). CDR3 length: 15 residues. V lost 4 bases to trimming and J lost 4 bases; unmatched junction nucleotides: 4. CDR3 nucleotide sequence: TGTGCCAGCAGCCCGGGACTAGCGGATTACAATGAGCAGTTCTTC. Translation: CASSPGLADYNEQFF.

The J gene is TRBJ1-2, the V gene TRBV19, with TRBD1 as a possible D gene (6 bases). The CDR3 is made up of 13 amino acids. Germline V gene data show CDR1 as LNHDA and CDR2 as SQIVND (reference sequence). The V end was cut by 5 bases, the J end by 5 bases, with 12 bases between. The CDR3 DNA reads TGTGCCAGTAGTTTACGACAGGAATATGGCTACACCTTC. Protein: CASSLRQEYGYTF. Using reference TRBV19 and TRBJ1-2 for the parts outside the CDR3, the full variable domain is DGGITQSPKYLFRKEGQNVTLSCEQNLNHDAMYWYRQDPGQGLRLIYYSQIVNDFQKGDIAEGYSVSREKKESFPLTVTSAQKNPTAFYLCASSLRQEYGYTFGSGTRLTVV.

The genes are TRBV7-9 and TRBJ2-7, with D hard to call. This CDR3 is 12 amino acids long. The V end lost 1 base, the J end lost 6 bases, and 7 bases lay between the germline ends. Germline CDR1 is SEHNR and CDR2 is FQNEAQ (reference sequence). Here the CDR3 DNA reads TGTGCCAGCAGCTTAGTCCTTGGCGAGCAGTACTTC. The encoded protein is CASSLVLGEQYF.

In its sample, this clone was seen a few times. The chain carries TRBV24-1 and TRBJ2-2, with 13 bases matching TRBD2. Germline V gene data show CDR1 as KGHDR and CDR2 as SFDVKD. The CDR3 loop spans 19 amino acids. V lost 2 bases and J lost 0; bases outside the gene matches: 5. Here the CDR3 reads CATSDSGTSGASNTGELFF. The CDR3 nucleotides are TGTGCCACCAGTGATTCCGGGACTAGCGGGGCCTCGAACACCGGGGAGCTGTTTTTT.

CDR3 sequence (DNA): TGTGCCAGCAGCCAAGAGGGGGGAGGGAACACCGGGGAGCTGTTTTTT. Translating it yields CASSQEGGGNTGELFF. This chain joins TRBV4-2 and TRBJ2-2; D is perhaps TRBD2 (6 bases). The CDR3 loop spans 16 amino acids. Germline V gene data show CDR1 as LGHNA and CDR2 as YNFKEQ. V lost 0 bases and J 1 base, leaving 9 bases between the germline ends.

J is TRBJ2-7 and V is TRBV10-3, with D perhaps being TRBD1 or TRBD2 (5 bases each). The V end lost 7 bases, the J end lost 3 bases, and 10 bases lay between the germline ends. Germline CDR1 is ENHRY and CDR2 is SYGVKD. This CDR3 comprises 12 residues. The CDR3 region is CAIKGPGYEQYF. CDR3 DNA sequence: TGTGCCATCAAGGGACCGGGCTACGAGCAGTACTTC.

The chain employs TRBV12-3 or TRBV12-4 and TRBJ1-3; D not certain. The CDR3 is made up of 12 amino acids. The V end was cut by 6 bases, the J end by 5 bases, with 8 bases between. CDR3 coding DNA: TGTGCCAGCAGCCCCTCCAGAAACACCATATATTTT. Its translation: CASSPSRNTIYF.

The chain uses TRBV7-8 and TRBJ2-1; 9 positions match TRBD2. Germline V gene data show CDR1 as SGHVS and CDR2 as FQNEAQ. The length of the CDR3 is 18 residues. J lost 7 bases, V lost 2 bases, and 15 bases had no gene match. CDR3 in DNA: TGTGCCAGCAGCTTAAAGTGGTATTTGCGGGAGGGCCGAAATGAGCAGTTCTTC. Residues: CASSLKWYLREGRNEQFF. The full variable domain, rest sourced from reference TRBV7-8 and TRBJ2-1, is GAGVSQSPRYKVAKRGQDVALRCDPISGHVSLFWYQQALGQGPEFLTYFQNEAQLDKSGLPSDRFFAERPEGSVSTLKIQRTQQEDSAVYLCASSLKWYLREGRNEQFFGPGTRLTVL.

The chain has TRBV6-5 and TRBJ1-5, with unresolved D. The germline V and J ends were trimmed by 2 bases and 6 bases, with 8 bases remaining between them. The CDR3 runs 13 residues. CDR1 and CDR2 (germline): MNHEY, SVGAGI. CDR3 sequence: CASSYRGGQPQHF. DNA of the CDR3: TGTGCCAGCAGTTACCGGGGAGGTCAGCCCCAGCATTTT.

The rearrangement links TRBV18 to TRBJ1-2, with TRBD1 matching over 10 bases. The CDR3 spans 15 residues. The J segment lost 2 bases and the V segment lost 3 bases, leaving 3 bases of the junction unmatched. Germline assignment: CDR1 KGHSH and CDR2 LQKENI. CDR3 DNA sequence: TGTGCCAGCTCACCGCAGACAGGGGGCAACTATGGCTACACCTTC. Its translation is CASSPQTGGNYGYTF. The entire variable domain, with the rest obtained from reference TRBV18 and TRBJ1-2, is as follows: NAGVMQNPRHLVRRRGQEARLRCSPMKGHSHVYWYRQLPEEGLKFMVYLQKENIIDESGMPKERFSAEFPKEGPSILRIQQVVRGDSAAYFCASSPQTGGNYGYTFGSGTRLTVV.

This clone was seen more than once but under ten times. This chain uses TRBV24-1 with TRBJ1-2; the D gene is possibly TRBD1 (6 bases). V lost 1 base, J lost 5 bases, and 22 bases lay in between. Germline CDR1 and CDR2: KGHDR and SFDVKD. This CDR3 has 18 residues. The chain's CDR3 is CATSDLKGLRQDLYGYTF. The CDR3 DNA sequence: TGTGCCACCAGTGATTTAAAGGGGCTAAGACAGGACCTTTATGGCTACACCTTC.

The V and J genes are TRBV12-3 or TRBV12-4 and TRBJ1-4, with D possibly matching TRBD1 (5 bases). Trimming took 4 bases from V and 10 from J, leaving 7 bases between them. The CDR3 contains 11 residues. For the CDR3, the DNA is TGTGCCAGCAGTTCCGGGGGAAAACTGTTTTTT. Its translation is CASSSGGKLFF.